These T cell receptor beta chains were read from a single sample in a study of shared clonotypes between healthy human individuals. Profiled with immunoSEQ multiplex PCR; TCRdb holds only in-frame clones, not every one. Of 2,100,000 or so clones in the sample, more than 90% were seen once. Sequenced material: naive CD4+ T cells sorted from blood. The receptor source for this set is a man aged 18 to 35 in good health. CDR3s include the opening cysteine and the closing phenylalanine or tryptophan. D genes are given only for firm matches. The size entry is marked missing in some rows and otherwise reads once, few, many or a size class.

j_gene: TRBJ2-1
v_gene: TRBV19
abundance: NA
d_gene: NA
CDR3aa: CASSIGARYNEQFF
CDR3nt: TGTGCCAGTAGTATAGGAGCGAGATACAATGAGCAGTTCTTC

j_gene: TRBJ2-3
v_gene: TRBV7-9
abundance: NA
d_gene: NA
CDR3aa: CASSFRLIAVRQGADTQYF
CDR3nt: TGTGCCAGCAGCTTTCGGTTGATAGCGGTCCGTCAGGGCGCAGATACGCAGTATTTT

j_gene: TRBJ2-6
v_gene: TRBV5-4
abundance: NA
d_gene: NA
CDR3aa: CASSGHVRSGANVLTF
CDR3nt: TGTGCCAGCAGCGGACACGTCCGCTCTGGGGCCAACGTCCTGACTTTC

j_gene: TRBJ2-7
v_gene: TRBV14
abundance: NA
d_gene: TRBD2
CDR3aa: CASSLRTSVSYEQYF
CDR3nt: TGTGCCAGCAGCCTAAGGACTAGCGTATCCTACGAGCAGTACTTC

j_gene: TRBJ2-7
v_gene: TRBV30
abundance: NA
d_gene: NA
CDR3aa: CAWSVTLAYEQYF
CDR3nt: TGTGCCTGGAGTGTTACTCTTGCCTACGAGCAGTACTTC

j_gene: TRBJ1-2
v_gene: TRBV28
abundance: NA
d_gene: NA
CDR3aa: CASTLESVGGYTF
CDR3nt: TGTGCCAGCACCTTGGAGTCAGTTGGGGGCTACACCTTC

j_gene: TRBJ1-2
v_gene: TRBV4-1
abundance: NA
d_gene: NA
CDR3aa: CASSQDRAQRRDTF
CDR3nt: TGCGCCAGCAGCCAAGACAGAGCCCAGAGGAGGGACACCTTC

j_gene: TRBJ1-4
v_gene: TRBV19
abundance: NA
d_gene: TRBD1
CDR3aa: CASSTSLPRGQNEKLFF
CDR3nt: TGTGCCAGTAGTACATCCCTCCCCAGGGGGCAAAATGAAAAACTGTTTTTT

j_gene: TRBJ2-6
v_gene: TRBV9
abundance: NA
d_gene: NA
CDR3aa: CASSVARLSASGANVLTF
CDR3nt: TGTGCCAGCAGCGTAGCCCGGCTGAGTGCCTCTGGGGCCAACGTCCTGACTTTC

j_gene: TRBJ1-2
v_gene: TRBV2
abundance: NA
d_gene: NA
CDR3aa: CASSEALLGSYGYTF
CDR3nt: TGTGCCAGCAGTGAAGCGCTTCTAGGGAGCTATGGCTACACCTTC

j_gene: TRBJ1-2
v_gene: TRBV7-2
abundance: once
d_gene: NA
CDR3aa: CASSLNGQGATKVDGYTF
CDR3nt: TGTGCCAGCAGCTTAAATGGCCAGGGAGCGACAAAAGTGGATGGCTACACCTTC